A selection of T cell receptor beta chains follows, all from one sample in a study of control samples from healthy donors and cancer patients. TCRdb keeps only in-frame clones here, not all; method: immunoSEQ multiplex PCR. The data show around 100,000 clones, with 87% seen just once and 15% to 20% held by the top ten. The sequenced material came from blood. These receptors were taken from a woman in her forties or fifties in good health. Each CDR3 is given with its conserved first and last residue.

TRBV5-5	TRBJ2-3	CASSLVWDRAQYF
TRBV4-2	TRBJ1-1	CASSLLQGDQVEAFF
TRBV7-2	TRBJ2-3	CASSLYTDTQYF
TRBV30	TRBJ1-4	CAWGRRQAEKEKLFF
TRBV5-4	TRBJ2-5	CASSYQGWETQYF
TRBV7-3	TRBJ2-1	CASSPTVSGGAAEQFF
TRBV9	TRBJ2-1	CASSVVGGSSYNEQFF
TRBV4-3	TRBJ2-1	CASSQGMGYSGRASDEQFF
TRBV5-4	TRBJ2-5	CASSKPGGRETQYF
TRBV5-4	TRBJ1-1	CASSSPLAPWEAFF
TRBV13	TRBJ2-5	CASSQGQQETQYF
TRBV11-2	TRBJ2-5	CASSLGPGAEETQYF
TRBV30	TRBJ1-5	CAWKGTGGQPQHF
TRBV30	TRBJ2-5	CACSGRRGTQYF
TRBV19	TRBJ1-1	CASRSTGVTEAFF
TRBV12-5	TRBJ2-2	CASGLLGSTGELFF
TRBV28	TRBJ1-5	CASSSWWGNQPQHF
TRBV15	TRBJ2-7	CATSRRPQGVQYF
TRBV14	TRBJ1-1	CASQRDLLNTEAFF
TRBV4-1	TRBJ2-3	CASSHPSGADLTDTQYF
TRBV23-1	TRBJ1-6	CEDQGWVSPLHF
TRBV5-5	TRBJ2-3	CASSFMRLGSQDTQYF
TRBV30	TRBJ1-5	CAWSPGQVKNQPQHF
TRBV11-3	TRBJ2-6	CASGPRGSGANVLTF
TRBV6-5	TRBJ1-1	CASTPEVNTEAFF
TRBV6-5	TRBJ2-1	CASSYDRGGYNEQFF
TRBV5-6	TRBJ1-2	CASSLVWYSNPFGGYTF
TRBV11-3	TRBJ2-3	CASSPTGGSGGDTQYF
TRBV6-5	TRBJ2-5	CASKEWDTAQETQYF
TRBV7-9	TRBJ2-5	CASSPGGEEETQYF
TRBV9	TRBJ2-5	CASSLVPLDGRETQYF
TRBV5-1	TRBJ1-2	CASSLGTGGQAGGYTF
TRBV11-3	TRBJ2-3	CASSLGTRAGDTQYF
TRBV10-2	TRBJ1-2	CASKGAGGNYGYTF
TRBV27	TRBJ2-4	CASSLTASGGLAKNIQYF
TRBV7-9	TRBJ1-1	CASRQILGGVGDTEAFF
TRBV2	TRBJ1-1	CASTGQGYTEAFF
TRBV5-5	TRBJ2-5	CASSLSPGAKETQYF
TRBV24-1	TRBJ1-2	CATSDRDRGYGYTF
TRBV7-9	TRBJ1-5	CASSLEGGNQPQHF
TRBV6-5	TRBJ1-2	CASSLGRPNYGYTF
TRBV18	TRBJ1-2	CASSPQGHGYTF
TRBV6-5	TRBJ1-2	CASSLATGLNYGYTF
TRBV5-1	TRBJ2-3	CASSFSTDTQYF
TRBV11-2	TRBJ2-7	CASSIRTEGYEQYF
TRBV15	TRBJ1-1	CATSRDGGTEAFF
TRBV29-1	TRBJ2-1	CSVPRALGNEQFF
TRBV18	TRBJ1-1	CASSPDRGQAFF
TRBV12-3/TRBV12-4	TRBJ2-1	CASTYRLEQFF
TRBV11-2	TRBJ1-4	CASSLARGYEKLFF
TRBV30	TRBJ1-2	CAWRVNYGYTF
TRBV6-1	TRBJ1-1	CASSEKRGTTEAFF
TRBV19	TRBJ2-3	CASSSRGSGSSTDTQYF
TRBV27	TRBJ2-2	CASSLEAITGELFF
TRBV7-9	TRBJ2-3	CASSPISGSTDTQYF
TRBV7-2	TRBJ1-1	CASSQGVWAFF
TRBV11-3	TRBJ2-1	CASSHRGGREQFF
TRBV7-9	TRBJ2-5	CASSLGGLEETQYF
TRBV2	TRBJ2-7	CASRVRTGPGYEQYF